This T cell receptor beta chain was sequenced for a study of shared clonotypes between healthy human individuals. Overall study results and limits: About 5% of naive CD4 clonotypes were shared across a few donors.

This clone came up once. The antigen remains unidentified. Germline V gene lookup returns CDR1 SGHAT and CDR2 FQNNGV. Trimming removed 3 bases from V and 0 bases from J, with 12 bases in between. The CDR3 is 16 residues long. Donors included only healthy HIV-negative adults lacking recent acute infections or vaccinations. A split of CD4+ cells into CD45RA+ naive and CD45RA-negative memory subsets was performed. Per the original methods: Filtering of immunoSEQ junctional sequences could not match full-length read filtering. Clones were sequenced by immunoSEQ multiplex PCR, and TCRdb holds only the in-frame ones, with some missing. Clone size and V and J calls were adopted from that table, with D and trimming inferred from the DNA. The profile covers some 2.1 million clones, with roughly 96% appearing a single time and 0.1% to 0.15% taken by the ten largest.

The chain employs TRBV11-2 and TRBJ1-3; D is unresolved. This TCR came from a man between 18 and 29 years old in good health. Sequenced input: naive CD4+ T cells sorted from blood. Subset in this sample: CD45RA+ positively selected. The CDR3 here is CASSFSSVSSGNTIYF. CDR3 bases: TGTGCCAGCAGCTTTTCAAGCGTGAGCTCTGGAAACACCATATATTTT.